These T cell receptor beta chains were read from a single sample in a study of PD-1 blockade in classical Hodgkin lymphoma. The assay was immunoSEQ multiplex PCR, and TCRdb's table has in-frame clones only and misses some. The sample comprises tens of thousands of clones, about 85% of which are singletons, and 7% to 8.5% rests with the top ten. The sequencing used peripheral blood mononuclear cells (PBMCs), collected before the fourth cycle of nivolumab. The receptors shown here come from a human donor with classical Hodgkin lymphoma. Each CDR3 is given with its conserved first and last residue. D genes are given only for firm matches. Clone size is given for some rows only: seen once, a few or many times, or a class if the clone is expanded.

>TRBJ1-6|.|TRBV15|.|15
CATSPFVDFNSPLHF
TGTGCCACCAGCCCCTTTGTGGATTTTAATTCACCCCTCCACTTT
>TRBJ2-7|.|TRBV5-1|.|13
CASSHETQYEQYF
TGCGCCAGCAGCCACGAGACCCAATACGAGCAGTACTTC
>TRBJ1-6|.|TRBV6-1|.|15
CASSATGGGNSPLHF
TGTGCCAGCAGCGCAACTGGGGGTGGTAATTCACCCCTCCACTTT
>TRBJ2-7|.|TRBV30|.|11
CAWIGTYEQYF
TGTGCCTGGATCGGGACCTACGAGCAGTACTTC
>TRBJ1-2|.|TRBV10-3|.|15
CAISDGGFIYYGYTF
TGTGCCATCAGTGACGGAGGCTTTATCTACTATGGCTACACCTTC
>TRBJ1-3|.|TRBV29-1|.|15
CSVREGTGTGNTIYF
TGCAGCGTACGCGAGGGGACCGGGACTGGAAACACCATATATTTT
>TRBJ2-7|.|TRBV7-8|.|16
CASSILGHGASYEQYF
TGTGCCAGCAGCATACTGGGGCATGGGGCCTCCTACGAGCAGTACTTC
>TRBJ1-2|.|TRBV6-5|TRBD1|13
CASSQGQNYGYTF
TGTGCCAGCAGCCAGGGACAGAACTATGGCTACACCTTC
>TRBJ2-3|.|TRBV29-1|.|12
CSVVKSTDTQYF
TGCAGCGTTGTCAAGAGCACAGATACGCAGTATTTT
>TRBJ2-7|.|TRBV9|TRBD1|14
CASSAGQGVGEQYF
TGTGCCAGCAGCGCGGGACAGGGTGTAGGAGAGCAGTACTTC
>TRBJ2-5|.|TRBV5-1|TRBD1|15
CASSAAGDRVETQYF
TGCGCCAGCAGCGCAGCCGGGGACAGGGTAGAGACCCAGTACTTC
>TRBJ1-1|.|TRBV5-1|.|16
CASSLGRAPQNTEAFF
TGCGCCAGCAGCTTGGGGCGCGCCCCGCAGAACACTGAAGCTTTCTTT
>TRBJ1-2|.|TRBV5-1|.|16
CASSPEVARANYGYTF
TGCGCCAGCAGCCCGGAGGTGGCCAGGGCTAACTATGGCTACACCTTC
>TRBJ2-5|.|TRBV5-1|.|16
CASSLQPGPGGETQYF
TGCGCCAGCAGCTTGCAACCCGGGCCGGGTGGTGAGACCCAGTACTTC
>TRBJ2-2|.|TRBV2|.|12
CASFGEAGELFF
TGTGCCAGCTTCGGGGAGGCCGGGGAGCTGTTTTTT
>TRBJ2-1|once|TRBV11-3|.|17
CASSLDKGTAGYNEQFF
TGTGCCAGCAGCTTAGATAAAGGGACCGCCGGATACAATGAGCAGTTCTTC
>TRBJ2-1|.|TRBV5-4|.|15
CASSLGGNGGNEQFF
TGTGCCAGCAGCTTGGGAGGGAACGGTGGCAATGAGCAGTTCTTC
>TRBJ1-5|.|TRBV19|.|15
CASSFGQNSNQPQHF
TGTGCCAGTTCCTTCGGGCAGAATAGCAATCAGCCCCAGCATTTT
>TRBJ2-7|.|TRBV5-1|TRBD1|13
CASSVDRVYEQYF
TGCGCCAGCAGCGTGGACAGGGTTTACGAGCAGTACTTC
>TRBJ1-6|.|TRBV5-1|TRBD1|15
CASSIPGQKNSPLHF
TGCGCCAGCAGCATACCGGGACAGAAGAATTCACCCCTCCACTTT
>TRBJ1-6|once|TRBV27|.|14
CASSLGEYNSPLHF
TGTGCCAGCAGTTTGGGGGAATATAATTCACCCCTCCACTTT
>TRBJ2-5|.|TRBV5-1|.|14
CASSLEGPEGTQYF
TGCGCCAGCAGCTTGGAGGGGCCTGAAGGGACCCAGTACTTC
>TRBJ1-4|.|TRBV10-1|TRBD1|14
CASSGSTGGEKLFF
TGCGCCAGCAGTGGATCTACAGGGGGTGAAAAACTGTTTTTT
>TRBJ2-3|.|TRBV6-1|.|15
CASRGGGTTTDTQYF
TGTGCCAGCAGAGGGGGGGGGACAACCACAGATACGCAGTATTTT
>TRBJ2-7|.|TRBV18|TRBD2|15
CASSGTGGFAYEQYF
TGTGCCAGCTCAGGAACCGGGGGGTTTGCGTACGAGCAGTACTTC
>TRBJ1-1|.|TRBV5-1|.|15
CASSLAGGRGTEAFF
TGCGCCAGCAGCTTGGCGGGGGGAAGGGGTACTGAAGCTTTCTTT
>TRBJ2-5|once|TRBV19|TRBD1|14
CASRQTGVGETQYF
TGTGCCAGTCGACAGACAGGGGTCGGGGAGACCCAGTACTTC
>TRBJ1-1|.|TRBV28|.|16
CASSLGGTLMNTEAFF
TGTGCCAGCAGCTTAGGGGGGACCCTCATGAACACTGAAGCTTTCTTT
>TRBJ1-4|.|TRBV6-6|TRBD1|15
CASSYSGQGNEKLFF
TGTGCCAGCAGTTACTCGGGACAGGGAAATGAAAAACTGTTTTTT
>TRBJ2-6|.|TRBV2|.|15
CASSQPNSGANVLTF
TGTGCCAGCAGTCAACCAAACTCTGGGGCCAACGTCCTGACTTTC
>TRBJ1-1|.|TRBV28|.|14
CASSQLGGTTEAFF
TGTGCCAGCAGCCAGCTGGGAGGGACCACTGAAGCTTTCTTT
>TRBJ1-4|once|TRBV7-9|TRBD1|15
CASSLSGQGIEKLFF
TGTGCCAGCAGCTTATCTGGACAGGGAATTGAAAAACTGTTTTTT
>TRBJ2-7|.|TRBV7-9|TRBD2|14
CASSPPGLGYEQYF
TGTGCCAGCAGCCCGCCGGGACTAGGCTACGAGCAGTACTTC
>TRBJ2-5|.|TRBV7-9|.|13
CASSPSPGETQYF
TGTGCCAGCAGCCCCTCCCCGGGAGAGACCCAGTACTTC